Reported below is one T cell receptor (beta chain). The clone's antigen remains unknown. The record has no base qualities; no much larger clone is one base away. From each donor, a single peripheral blood sample of about 100 mL on average was drawn into heparinised tubes. A BD FACSAria II was used to sort naive, central memory, regulatory and stem cell-like memory CD4+ T cells with a panel that included CD45RO, CCR7, CD25, CD127, CD95 and CD27. A purity above 95% was achieved for all sorted populations. PBMCs were isolated immediately by Lymphoprep density gradient centrifugation and stained directly without culture. Samples were stained and sorted in pairs, with one healthy donor and one patient per experiment, so that batch effects were minimized. Ends trimmed: V by 6 bases, J by 9 bases; bases unmatched to a gene: 13. Taken from the germline V gene, the CDR1 and CDR2 loops are MDHEN and SYDVKM. The CDR3 measures 16 amino acids from cysteine to phenylalanine. The read is trimmed to its CDR3 DNA, 48 bases read in frame from base 1.

The data were obtained in a study of beta chain features in type 1 diabetes (dated by TCRdb to about 2018). For context, the study as a whole: Mean age, gender distribution, total cell number and subset yield were not different between patients and healthy donors. A total of 100 million to 110 million sorted cells were examined across all samples, and a strong correlation was observed between cell number per subset and RNA yield. In the study, TCRB repertoires of sorted circulating CD4+ T cell subsets from recently diagnosed type 1 diabetes patients were compared with those of matched healthy donors. Whereas all 30 or so donors provided naive and central memory subsets, regulatory and stem cell-like memory subsets were isolated from just 8 patients and about 8 healthy donors.

The entire isolated RNA was reverse transcribed using the High Capacity cDNA Reverse Transcription Kit, and thus expressed TCRB transcripts were sequenced. For stem cell-like memory T cell samples, survey-depth immunoSEQ sequencing was used, averaging approximately 910,000 total reads per sample. Sorted cells were lysed in RLT buffer, and RNA was extracted using DNase-treated RNeasy Micro or Mini kits according to cell number. Each cell subset was processed on its own to prevent cross-contamination, while patient and healthy donor samples were processed together. The immunoSEQ multiplex PCR was used to amplify TCRB sequences from cDNA, yielding 87-bp fragments that span the CDR3 region. Sequencing of the amplicons was performed on the Illumina HiSeq platform. In the source study's methods: PCR bias was corrected computationally using synthetic template baselines, and reads within Hamming distance 2 were collapsed, with unmergeable singletons discarded. By aligning reads against IMGT, V, D and J genes, CDR3 length, and insertions or deletions at six rearrangement sites were assigned. Clonotype counts were normalized to sorted cell number within each subset before computing true diversity and Gini coefficients with the tcR R package. Repertoire sharing was quantified using the overlap coefficient calculated on TCRB nucleotide sequences. TCRdb provides this immuneACCESS table in a form limited to in-frame rearrangements. Some clones are lacking; in checked studies, under half of them reflect an unresolved V gene, and why the rest are absent is not known. V, J and clone size were drawn from that table, and D and trimming were deduced from the DNA. Across this sample there are approximately 14,000 clones, with 65% seen only once. 0.57% of the sample lies in the top ten.

The study at large found these results: Because cDNA rather than genomic DNA was sequenced, highly expressing activated cells could have been over-represented, although no difference in activation and CD3 levels was found between groups. At VDJ recombination sites, patients with type 1 diabetes made fewer insertions and deleted more nucleotides, a pattern implying thymic rearrangement abnormalities. Because small numbers of individuals were included in the HLA sub-analyses, any influence of HLA type on TCRB rearrangement was left unresolved. PCR may preferentially amplify shorter templates, but because patient and control samples were amplified and corrected together, any resulting skew would affect both groups equally. The naive, central memory and regulatory TCRB repertoires appeared to resemble one another more closely among patients than among healthy donors. Type 1 diabetes patients showed a moderate but significant shortening of TCRB CDR3 length in all four CD4+ subsets.

This receptor was identified in a woman between 18 and 30 years old with type 1 diabetes. The sample taken for sequencing was stem cell memory CD4+ T cells from blood. Explained via the paper, the cell subset or site label denotes: stem cell-like memory CD4+ T cells. The chain is made from TRBV28 and TRBJ2-4; 11 of the junction bases match TRBD1. The DNA sequence is TGTGCCAGCAGCAAAACCGGGACAGGGGGTCGGGTCATTCAGTACTTC. Its translation reads: CASSKTGTGGRVIQYF.